These 18 T cell receptor beta chains originate from one sample sequenced in a study of cytomegalovirus exposure and HLA in healthy donors. Primers: 60 Vbeta forward and 13 Jbeta reverse. Some clones are missing from TCRdb's copy, which holds only in-frame ones; the method was immunoSEQ multiplex PCR. The sample yields 82,000 or so clones, around 10% seen once. The specimen was PBMCs. The receptors derive from a man between 60 and 75 years old in good health and CMV-seropositive.

This clone was seen a few times. The gene calls are TRBV6-5 and TRBJ1-2; perhaps TRBD1 as D (5 bases). Trimming pared 5 bases from V and 8 bases from J, leaving 15 bases between. CDR3 length equals 13 residues. CDR1 is MNHEY and CDR2 is SVGAGI in the germline V gene. The CDR3 reads CASSTLREGGYTF. The CDR3, as DNA: TGTGCCAGCAGTACCCTCAGGGAGGGGGGCTACACCTTC.

A few counts support this clone. V gene TRBV7-3 combines with J gene TRBJ2-3, with D possibly being TRBD1 (6 bases). Deletions cut 6 bases from V and 4 bases from J, with 17 bases between. CDR1 is SGHTA and CDR2 is FQGTGA in the germline V gene. This CDR3 spans 15 amino acids. CDR3 loop: CASRGVTGRPDTQYF. As DNA, the CDR3 is TGTGCCAGCAGGGGAGTAACAGGGCGCCCAGATACGCAGTATTTT.

This clone occurred a few times. The chain employs TRBV29-1 and TRBJ1-2; 10 bases map to TRBD1. The CDR3 consists of 13 residues. CDR1 is SQVTM and CDR2 is ANQGSEA in the germline V gene. V lost 7 bases to trimming and J lost 3 bases; unmatched junction nucleotides: 5. The CDR3 DNA follows: TGCAGCGGACAGGGGGCGGGTGACTATGGCTACACCTTC. It yields the protein CSGQGAGDYGYTF.

J is TRBJ1-5 and V is TRBV28, with TRBD1 matching over 7 bases. V shed 3 bases and J 4 bases; nucleotides not matched to a gene: 18. Germline lookup yields CDR1 MDHEN and CDR2 SYDVKM. The CDR3 has 19 residues. The CDR3 sequence: CASSLRRQGLRDGNQPQHF. The CDR3 DNA follows: TGTGCCAGCAGTTTGAGGAGACAGGGCCTAAGAGATGGTAATCAGCCCCAGCATTTT.

The chain links TRBV5-6 to TRBJ2-3, with TRBD1 matching over 7 bases. Germline V gene lookup returns CDR1 SGHDT and CDR2 YYEEEE. Losses at the gene ends were 3 bases for V and 4 bases for J; bases not matched to a gene: 17. The CDR3 consists of 18 residues. CDR3 amino acids: CASSWAGTAWDGADTQYF. CDR3 nucleotide sequence: TGTGCCAGCAGCTGGGCCGGGACAGCTTGGGATGGGGCAGATACGCAGTATTTT.

This clone turned up a few times. The chain is built from TRBV7-3 and TRBJ1-1; tentatively, D is TRBD1 (5 bases). The CDR3 contains 13 residues. Trimming took 1 base from V and 7 from J, leaving 10 bases between them. Germline V CDR1 and CDR2: SGHTA, FQGTGA. Here the CDR3 reads CASSLSPQGEAFF. CDR3 nucleotide sequence: TGTGCCAGCAGCTTAAGTCCCCAGGGTGAAGCTTTCTTT.

J is TRBJ2-2 and V is TRBV7-6; weak D call: TRBD1 (6 bases). V lost 5 bases and J lost 0, with 13 bases in between. CDR3 length: 16 residues. Looked up from germline, CDR1 is SGHVS and CDR2 is FNYEAQ. CDR3 in amino acids: CASSRSGAANTGELFF. CDR3 coding DNA: TGTGCCAGCAGCCGCTCAGGGGCCGCGAACACCGGGGAGCTGTTTTTT.

This clone was seen a few times. The chain joins TRBV10-3 to TRBJ1-4; D remains unclear. CDR3 size: 14 residues. Germline assignment: CDR1 ENHRY and CDR2 SYGVKD. The V end lost 2 bases, the J end lost 4 bases, and 8 bases lay between the germline ends. The CDR3 nucleotides read TGTGCCATCAGTGAGCCCAGAAATAATGAAAAACTGTTTTTT. Residues: CAISEPRNNEKLFF.

This clone was seen only a few times. The chain couples TRBV13 to TRBJ1-2, with D maybe TRBD1 (6 bases). The CDR3 covers 12 residues. V gave up 6 bases and J gave up 5 bases, with 10 bases separating them. Germline CDR1 PRHDT, CDR2 FYEKMQ (reference sequence). The CDR3 spells CASRHREYGYTF. Written as DNA, the CDR3 is TGTGCCAGCAGGCACAGGGAATATGGCTACACCTTC.

The genes are TRBV28 and TRBJ1-6; no reliable D call. This CDR3 spans 16 amino acids. CDR1 is MDHEN, CDR2 SYDVKM, per germline. V lost 10 bases and J lost 0, with 16 bases in between. The CDR3 protein is CATLSAGISYNSPLHF. The CDR3 DNA is TGTGCCACCCTCTCGGCAGGCATCTCCTATAATTCACCCCTCCACTTT.

J is TRBJ1-5 and V is TRBV28; 11 nucleotides match TRBD1. Per the germline V gene, CDR1 is MDHEN and CDR2 is SYDVKM. This CDR3 comprises 16 residues. The trim removed 6 bases at V and 2 bases at J, leaving 6 bases unmatched. CDR3: CASRGGQGGGNQPQHF. The DNA of the CDR3 is TGTGCCAGCAGAGGGGGACAGGGGGGGGGCAATCAGCCCCAGCATTTT.

The chain is built from TRBV4-1 and TRBJ2-7; 7 nucleotides line up with TRBD1. Germline V CDR1 and CDR2: MGHRA, YSYEKL. J gave up 2 bases and V 0 bases, and 1 base lay outside the gene matches. The CDR3 runs to 14 residues. CDR3 sequence: CASSQERGPYEQYF. In DNA form, the CDR3 reads TGCGCCAGCAGCCAAGAAAGGGGGCCCTACGAGCAGTACTTC.

In this sample, this clone turned up a few times. The rearrangement links TRBV30 to TRBJ1-2; D remains ambiguous. From germline, CDR1 is GTSNPN and CDR2 SVGIG (reference sequence). The CDR3 is made up of 17 amino acids. V gave up 0 bases and J gave up 4 bases, with 21 bases separating them. For the CDR3, the DNA is TGTGCCTGGAGTGTAAGTGGGCAGGCGCTTACTGTCTATGGCTACACCTTC. As protein: CAWSVSGQALTVYGYTF. Filled out from reference TRBV30 and TRBJ1-2, the complete variable domain reads SQTIHQWPATLVQPVGSPLSLECTVEGTSNPNLYWYRQAAGRGLQLLFYSVGIGQISSEVPQNLSASRPQDRQFILSSKKLLLSDSGFYLCAWSVSGQALTVYGYTFGSGTRLTVV.

The chain is built from TRBV5-1 and TRBJ2-7; no definite D call. The CDR3 sequence is 15 residues long. The V gene's germline CDR1 is SGHRS and CDR2 YFSETQ. V lost 0 bases to trimming and J lost 6 bases, with 16 bases between them. CDR3 in amino acids: CASSLVTTLETEQYV. CDR3 sequence (DNA): TGCGCCAGCAGCTTGGTCACGACTCTTGAAACCGAGCAGTACGTC.

This clone has just a few counts. CDR3 sequence: CASSSHRDSNTEAFF. DNA for the CDR3: TGTGCCAGCAGCTCACACCGGGACAGCAACACTGAAGCTTTCTTT. This chain uses TRBV7-9 with TRBJ1-1, with 7 bases lining up with TRBD1. CDR1 and CDR2 from the germline V gene are SEHNR and FQNEAQ (reference sequence). V was clipped by 4 bases and J by 2 bases; unmatched bases: 7. This CDR3 is built from 15 residues.

V gene TRBV5-1 combines with J gene TRBJ2-5; 11 bases line up with TRBD2. Per the germline V gene, CDR1 is SGHRS and CDR2 is YFSETQ. V lost 0 bases, J lost 5 bases, and 9 bases stayed unmatched. The length of the CDR3 is 17 residues. For the CDR3, the DNA is TGCGCCAGCAGCTTGGTCCCACTAGCGGGAGAGGGGGAGACCCAGTACTTC. The encoded protein is CASSLVPLAGEGETQYF.

The chain combines TRBV21-1 with TRBJ1-6. TRBV21-1 is designated a pseudogene. The CDR3 has 17 amino acids. CDR3 DNA: TGTGCCAGCAGCAAAGCTGGAGGGATCTCCTATAATTCACCCCTCCACTTT. Its protein is CASSKAGGISYNSPLHF.

The J gene is TRBJ2-6, the V gene TRBV29-1; D possibly corresponds to TRBD1 (5 bases). Per germline, CDR1 SQVTM and CDR2 ANQGSEA. V was cut by 3 bases and J by 4 bases, with 16 bases left in between. The CDR3 contains 16 residues. The CDR3 spells CSVEAGPSLGANVLTF. The DNA for the CDR3 is TGCAGCGTTGAGGCAGGGCCCTCTCTGGGGGCCAACGTCCTGACTTTC.